The 15 T cell receptor beta chains in this list originate from one sample, sequenced in a study of CD8 T cells in Susac syndrome. The RNA input was roughly 0.45 to 1 ug, and it was reverse transcribed with random hexamers. In TCRdb, the immunoSEQ multiplex PCR reads were re-called with MiXCR into one record per CDR3 protein. The sample holds about 210,000 distinct CDR3 sequences, about 95% seen once. Source material: CD4+ T cells from PBMCs. Source of these receptors: a human donor with multiple sclerosis.

The chain is built from TRBV4-1 and TRBJ1-2, with D possibly being TRBD1 (5 bases). The ends were cut back, 0 bases at V and 4 bases at J, with 12 bases in the middle. The CDR3 sequence is 15 residues long. The germline V gene encodes CDR1 MGHRA and CDR2 YSYEKL. This CDR3 is CASSQERGPTYGYTF. The CDR3 region has the DNA TGCGCCAGCAGCCAAGAACGGGGACCGACCTATGGCTACACCTTC.

The chain links TRBV7-8 to TRBJ2-5, with a tentative D call TRBD1 (6 bases). Deletions cut 1 base from V and 5 bases from J, with 17 bases between. In germline, CDR1 is SGHVS, CDR2 FQNEAQ. The CDR3 spans 16 residues. The CDR3 reads CASSLGGDRTRETQYF. Written as DNA, the CDR3 is TGTGCCAGCAGCTTAGGCGGAGACAGGACAAGGGAGACCCAGTACTTC.

V and J are TRBV20-1 and TRBJ1-5, with D possibly matching TRBD1 (6 bases). The germline V gene encodes CDR1 DFQATT and CDR2 SNEGSKA (reference sequence). Trimming removed 4 bases from V and 5 bases from J, with 15 bases in between. The CDR3 sequence is 14 residues long. Here the CDR3 DNA reads TGCAGTGCTACAACAGGGAGTTGGGATCAGCCCCAGCATTTT. Protein product: CSATTGSWDQPQHF.

V and J are TRBV7-8 and TRBJ2-1; either TRBD1 or TRBD2 may supply D (6 bases each). This CDR3 has 16 amino acids. CDR1 is SGHVS and CDR2 is FQNEAQ in the germline V gene. V was shortened by 1 base and J by 4 bases, with 14 bases between the two germline ends. For the CDR3, the DNA is TGTGCCAGCAGCTTAGAGGGGGGCATACGGTACAATGAGCAGTTCTTC. Its translation is CASSLEGGIRYNEQFF.

The V gene is TRBV5-4, the J gene TRBJ2-5, with 8 nucleotides matching TRBD1. Germline lookup yields CDR1 SGHNT and CDR2 YYREEE (reference sequence). CDR3 size: 14 residues. Trimming took 4 bases from V and 2 from J; bases not matched to a gene: 4. In DNA form, the CDR3 reads TGTGCCAGCAGCCCTAACAGGGGGCAAGAGACCCAGTACTTC. As protein: CASSPNRGQETQYF. The full variable domain, with the rest looked up from reference TRBV5-4 and TRBJ2-5, is ETGVTQSPTHLIKTRGQQVTLRCSSQSGHNTVSWYQQALGQGPQFIFQYYREEENGRGNFPPRFSGLQFPNYSSELNVNALELDDSALYLCASSPNRGQETQYFGPGTRLLVL.

This chain links TRBV20-1 with TRBJ1-2, with a possible D match to TRBD1 (6 bases). CDR3 length: 14 residues. Looked up from germline, CDR1 is DFQATT and CDR2 is SNEGSKA (reference sequence). V shed 0 bases and J shed 4 bases, with 12 bases lying between them. The CDR3 reads CSARDPGDPYGYTF. Here the CDR3 DNA reads TGCAGTGCTAGAGATCCAGGGGATCCCTATGGCTACACCTTC.

V is TRBV20-1 and J is TRBJ1-4; D gene unclear. Germline V gene data show CDR1 as DFQATT and CDR2 as SNEGSKA (reference sequence). The CDR3 contains 13 residues. Trimming took 1 base from V and 5 from J, leaving 8 bases between them. The CDR3 reads CSARGQTNEKLFF. CDR3 coding DNA: TGCAGTGCTAGAGGGCAGACAAATGAAAAACTGTTTTTT.

The J gene is TRBJ1-5, the V gene TRBV30; D is perhaps TRBD1 (5 bases). This CDR3 is built from 13 residues. The germline V gene encodes CDR1 GTSNPN and CDR2 SVGIG (reference sequence). V gave up 0 bases and J gave up 5 bases, with 8 bases separating them. CDR3: CAWSVQGDQPQHF. CDR3 in DNA: TGTGCCTGGAGTGTTCAGGGTGATCAGCCCCAGCATTTT.

The rearrangement uses TRBV29-1 and TRBJ2-3; perhaps TRBD2 as D (6 bases). CDR1 and CDR2 (germline): SQVTM, ANQGSEA. The CDR3 runs 13 residues. V was clipped by 0 bases and J by 14 bases, with 18 bases between them. The CDR3 DNA follows: TGCAGCGTTGAAGAGGAACTAGCCCTGCCCAGGTATTTT. This gives the protein CSVEEELALPRYF.

The V and J genes are TRBV6-1 and TRBJ2-7; the match to TRBD1 covers 7 bases. The CDR3 runs to 14 residues. With 6 bases clipped from V and 10 bases from J, the junction kept 15 bases outside the gene matches. Germline V CDR1 and CDR2: MNHNS, SASEGT. As DNA, the CDR3 is TGTGCCAGCAGGGAGGACAGGCCGTTCCCCGGACAGTACTTC. It yields the protein CASREDRPFPGQYF.

The chain combines TRBV29-1 with TRBJ1-1, with D perhaps TRBD1 (5 bases). There are 12 residues in the CDR3. CDR1 and CDR2 (germline): SQVTM, ANQGSEA. Trimming removed 4 bases at V and 4 bases at J, with 10 bases between. For the CDR3, the DNA is TGCAGCGTTGGGAAAGGGGTCACTGAAGCTTTCTTT. This sequence encodes CSVGKGVTEAFF.

The chain uses TRBV29-1 and TRBJ1-1; no clear D gene. Germline V gives CDR1 SQVTM, CDR2 ANQGSEA. Trimming removed 7 bases at V and 4 bases at J, with 16 bases between. The CDR3 loop spans 13 amino acids. Written as DNA, the CDR3 is TGCAGCGCTGACTCTGGGCGGGGCACTGAAGCTTTCTTT. Amino acid sequence: CSADSGRGTEAFF.

This clonotype came up once. This chain connects TRBV6-1 to TRBJ1-1; D gene unclear. CDR3 length: 15 amino acids. The germline V and J ends were trimmed by 6 bases and 5 bases, with 19 bases remaining between them. The V gene's germline CDR1 is MNHNS and CDR2 SASEGT. CDR3 DNA sequence: TGTGCCAGCAGGAGACAAGGACCGGTGGGGACTGAAGCTTTCTTT. Amino acids: CASRRQGPVGTEAFF.

The V gene is TRBV27, the J gene TRBJ2-3; 8 bases line up with TRBD2. CDR1 is MNHEY and CDR2 is SMNVEV in the germline V gene (reference sequence). The CDR3 has 14 amino acids. Trimming removed 6 bases from V and 2 bases from J; junction bases left unmatched: 4. The CDR3 sequence: CASRVSGNTDTQYF. CDR3 nucleotide sequence: TGTGCCAGCAGGGTTAGCGGGAACACAGATACGCAGTATTTT.

The J gene is TRBJ1-2, the V gene TRBV6-5, with a weak D call TRBD1 (5 bases). V was trimmed by 2 bases and J by 8 bases, leaving 15 bases between them. The CDR3 runs to 14 residues. Germline loops: CDR1 MNHEY, CDR2 SVGAGI. CDR3 protein: CASSYRGVGVGYTF. The DNA of the CDR3 is TGTGCCAGCAGTTACCGGGGCGTGGGTGTGGGCTACACCTTC.